The present T cell receptor beta chain was sequenced within a study of cytomegalovirus exposure and HLA in healthy donors. Study summary: Earlier, 110 million or so unique TCR beta sequences were recovered from about 200 million T cells by an analysis. When over 300 donors were genotyped, roughly 82% of them were found to fall in the Caucasian-associated ancestry cluster. Study-level points and caveats: In an earlier analysis, productive rearrangement rates for most beta V segments clustered near 87% or 30%. Later analysis revealed greater clonal expansion in HLA-associated TCR beta chains than in equally common others.

Details on this clone: Its cognate antigen is unknown.

Trimming removed 3 bases from V and 6 bases from J; junction bases left unmatched: 7. Germline V gene sequence: CDR1 ENHRY, CDR2 SYGVKD. The CDR3 is 14 residues long. PCR primers comprised 60 Vbeta and 13 Jbeta primers. The protocol was immunoSEQ multiplex PCR, while the TCRdb copy is restricted to in-frame clones and leaves out a portion. The table lists 180,000 or so clones, roughly 78% of them singletons. The sequenced material came from PBMCs. The TCR comes from a woman aged 30 to 39 in good health and CMV-seronegative. V gene TRBV10-3 combines with J gene TRBJ1-1, with 7 positions matching TRBD1. The CDR3 region is CAISDRQGTPEAFF. In nucleotides, the CDR3 is TGTGCCATCAGTGACCGACAGGGAACCCCTGAAGCTTTCTTT.